The 27 T cell receptor beta chains below all came from one sample that was sequenced in a study of graft-versus-host responses after intestinal transplantation. There were some 200,000 CFSE-labeled responder cells plated together with some 200,000 irradiated, violet-dye-labeled stimulator cells. Sequencing was performed with immunoSEQ multiplex PCR; in TCRdb, only in-frame clones are kept and a portion is missing. Of 8,500 to 11,000 clones listed, roughly a third are singletons. The specimen comprised alloreactive CD8+ T cells from a mixed lymphocyte reaction culture, sampled before intestinal transplant. Sample subset: CFSE-low proliferating T cells sorted from roughly 6-day pre-transplant mixed lymphocyte reaction (GvH or HvG direction). The receptor source for this set is a human patient who received an intestinal transplant.

This clone was counted between two and nine times. This likely came from a read error, as a far larger clone is one base away. Other nucleotide sequences from this sample produce the same CDR3. The gene calls are TRBV6-1 and TRBJ1-1; D call uncertain. The CDR3 covers 17 residues. The V and J ends lost 2 bases and 8 bases respectively, with 24 bases between them. Germline values: CDR1 MNHNS, CDR2 SASEGT. The CDR3 coding sequence is TGTGCCAGCAGTGAAATACCAGGCGTCCCTCTAAGCACCGAAGCTTTCTTT. Translated, it gives CASSEIPGVPLSTEAFF.

This clone has only a few counts. The same CDR3 also results from other DNA sequences found in this sample. Written as DNA, the CDR3 is TGTGCCAGCAGTGTGGGGACTAGCGGGAGTAATGAGCAGTTCTTC. It yields the protein CASSVGTSGSNEQFF. The V call is TRBV27, the J call TRBJ2-1; 14 bases match TRBD2. Germline lookup yields CDR1 MNHEY and CDR2 SMNVEV (reference sequence). The J segment lost 7 bases and the V segment lost 5 bases, leaving 4 bases of the junction unmatched. The CDR3 contains 15 residues.

This rearrangement joins TRBV20-1 to TRBJ1-1; D perhaps matches TRBD1 (6 bases). The germline CDR1 and CDR2 sequences are DFQATT and SNEGSKA (reference sequence). The CDR3 extends over 10 amino acids. V lost 3 bases and J lost 12, with 11 bases in between. The CDR3 spells CSASDRMTFF. CDR3 coding DNA: TGCAGTGCTAGCGACAGGATGACTTTCTTT.

The chain employs TRBV19 and TRBJ2-1; 9 bases match TRBD2. The V gene's germline CDR1 is LNHDA and CDR2 SQIVND (reference sequence). Germline trimming cut 3 bases from V and 0 bases from J; bases unmatched to any gene: 9. The CDR3 extends over 18 amino acids. CDR3 protein: CASSISLAGSISYNEQFF. CDR3 coding DNA: TGTGCCAGTAGTATTTCGCTAGCGGGGAGTATCTCCTACAATGAGCAGTTCTTC.

There are a few counts of this clone. This chain links TRBV4-1 with TRBJ1-6; a possible D gene is TRBD1 (5 bases). V lost 1 base to trimming and J lost 5 bases, with 12 bases between them. The CDR3 is 16 amino acids. CDR1 and CDR2 from the germline V gene are MGHRA and YSYEKL. The CDR3 protein is CASSQVGDYHNSPLHF. Written as DNA, the CDR3 is TGCGCCAGCAGCCAAGTGGGGGACTACCATAATTCACCCCTCCACTTT.

The rearrangement links TRBV7-6 to TRBJ2-7; 12 bases map to TRBD1. CDR3 size: 18 residues. The germline gives CDR1 SGHVS, CDR2 FNYEAQ. V lost 1 base, J lost 4 bases, and 11 bases stayed unmatched. The CDR3 bases are TGTGCCAGCAGCTTAGATTATTCCGGGACAGGGGGCGCATACGAGCAGTACTTC. It is translated as CASSLDYSGTGGAYEQYF.

In its sample, this clone was seen a few times. CDR3 sequence reads: CASSRRGGENTEAFF. The DNA of the CDR3 is TGTGCCAGCAGCCGCCGGGGAGGGGAGAACACTGAAGCTTTCTTT. The J gene is TRBJ1-1, the V gene TRBV13; TRBD1 is a possible D gene (5 bases). This CDR3 contains 15 residues. In germline, CDR1 is PRHDT, CDR2 FYEKMQ (reference sequence). V lost 5 bases, J lost 1 base, and 14 bases lay in between.

This chain links TRBV25-1 with TRBJ1-4, with 7 bases fitting TRBD1. The CDR3 extends over 15 amino acids. Trimming took 6 bases from V and 2 from J; bases not matched to a gene: 6. CDR1 MGHDK and CDR2 SYGVNS come from the germline V gene. The DNA of the CDR3 is TGTGCCAGCAGCGTTGGGACAGTCACTAATGAAAAACTGTTTTTT. Amino acid sequence: CASSVGTVTNEKLFF.

The V gene is TRBV29-1, the J gene TRBJ2-3, with D maybe TRBD2 (6 bases). The V gene lost 3 bases and the J gene lost 2 bases, with 12 bases spanning the gap. The CDR3 covers 14 residues. Germline loops: CDR1 SQVTM, CDR2 ANQGSEA. The CDR3 here is CSVDGRGFTDTQYF. For the CDR3, the DNA is TGCAGCGTTGACGGGCGGGGCTTCACAGATACGCAGTATTTT.

This CDR3 reads CASSETGEVTEAFF. CDR3 nucleotides: TGTGCCAGCTCGGAGACAGGGGAGGTCACTGAAGCTTTCTTT. The J gene is TRBJ1-1, the V gene TRBV6-1; 8 bases align to TRBD1. There are 14 residues in the CDR3. V gave up 8 bases and J gave up 4 bases; unmatched junction bases: 9. The germline CDR1 and CDR2 sequences are MNHNS and SASEGT.

This chain links TRBV5-1 with TRBJ2-2; a possible D gene is TRBD1 (6 bases). The CDR3 has 15 residues. V was pared by 3 bases and J by 1 base, with 10 bases between. Germline V CDR1 and CDR2: SGHRS, YFSETQ. CDR3 protein: CASSSGHRNTGELFF. CDR3 nucleotides: TGCGCCAGCAGCTCGGGACATAGGAACACCGGGGAGCTGTTTTTT.

V and J are TRBV7-8 and TRBJ2-7; the D call may be TRBD1 or TRBD2 (10 bases each). CDR3 length equals 18 residues. Looked up from germline, CDR1 is SGHVS and CDR2 is FQNEAQ. Trimming left V 1 base short and J 2 bases short, with 21 bases between. The chain's CDR3 is CASSLVGQGLAGAYEQYF. The DNA of the CDR3 is TGTGCCAGCAGCTTAGTGGGACAGGGGCTAGCGGGAGCCTACGAGCAGTACTTC. The complete variable domain, with remaining parts taken from reference TRBV7-8 and TRBJ2-7, reads GAGVSQSPRYKVAKRGQDVALRCDPISGHVSLFWYQQALGQGPEFLTYFQNEAQLDKSGLPSDRFFAERPEGSVSTLKIQRTQQEDSAVYLCASSLVGQGLAGAYEQYFGPGTRLTVT.

The chain links TRBV27 to TRBJ1-5, with D uncertain. This CDR3 is 11 amino acids long. Germline loops: CDR1 MNHEY, CDR2 SMNVEV (reference sequence). The V end was cut by 5 bases, the J end by 5 bases, with 4 bases between. Here the CDR3 reads CASSPDQPQHF. The CDR3 DNA sequence: TGTGCCAGCAGTCCAGATCAGCCCCAGCATTTT.

The V call is TRBV29-1, the J call TRBJ1-2; D is perhaps TRBD1 (5 bases). The length of the CDR3 is 13 residues. The germline V gene has CDR1 SQVTM and CDR2 ANQGSEA. Trimming left V 3 bases short and J 3 bases short, with 11 bases between. The CDR3 sequence: CSVDDSVYYGYTF. The DNA of the CDR3 is TGCAGCGTTGACGACAGCGTCTACTATGGCTACACCTTC.

This clone has a single count. The chain carries TRBV28 and TRBJ2-6; TRBD2 might be the D (5 bases). V lost 8 bases and J lost 4, with 9 bases in between. The germline CDR1 and CDR2 sequences are MDHEN and SYDVKM. The CDR3 is 13 residues long. The CDR3 DNA follows: TGTGCCAGCTGCCAGCGGGGGGCCAACGTCCTGACTTTC. Translating it yields CASCQRGANVLTF.

The gene calls are TRBV7-8 and TRBJ1-1; 7 bases match TRBD1. This CDR3 comprises 13 residues. J was trimmed by 7 bases and V by 1 base; bases with no gene match: 3. CDR1 is SGHVS and CDR2 is FQNEAQ in the germline V gene. The DNA of the CDR3 is TGTGCCAGCAGCTTAGGGACAGGAGTTGAAGCTTTCTTT. It yields the protein CASSLGTGVEAFF.

This clone was recorded a few times. The chain uses TRBV2 and TRBJ2-1; 9 nucleotides agree with TRBD2. From germline, CDR1 is SNHLY and CDR2 FYNNEI. The CDR3 consists of 15 residues. The J segment lost 5 bases and the V segment lost 6 bases, leaving 8 bases of the junction unmatched. This chain's CDR3 is CASSFSGGVNNEQFF. CDR3 sequence (DNA): TGTGCCAGCAGCTTTAGCGGGGGAGTCAACAATGAGCAGTTCTTC.

Judged by abundance, this clone is medium-sized. CDR3 sequence reads: CASSLEQRRDEQYF. The CDR3 nucleotides are TGTGCCAGCAGCTTGGAACAGCGCAGGGACGAGCAGTACTTC. V usage is TRBV5-5 and J usage is TRBJ2-7; TRBD1 might be the D (5 bases). Germline CDR1 SGHKS, CDR2 YYEKEE (reference sequence). The CDR3 extends over 14 amino acids. Deletions cut 0 bases from V and 5 bases from J, with 12 bases between.

A single count supports this clone. CDR3 residues: CASSLGAGPYNEQFF. For the CDR3, the DNA is TGTGCCAGCAGTTTAGGAGCAGGGCCCTACAATGAGCAGTTCTTC. The chain carries TRBV27 and TRBJ2-1, with a weak D call TRBD1 (5 bases). The V gene lost 2 bases and the J gene lost 2 bases, with 10 bases spanning the gap. CDR1 and CDR2 (germline): MNHEY, SMNVEV (reference sequence). The CDR3 totals 15 residues.

This chain links TRBV13 with TRBJ2-3, with 7 nucleotides matching TRBD2. CDR3 length equals 16 residues. Germline V lookup: CDR1 PRHDT, CDR2 FYEKMQ (reference sequence). The V and J ends lost 6 bases and 2 bases, in that order; junction bases with no gene match: 11. This chain's CDR3 is CASSQRTSRYTDTQYF. In DNA, the CDR3 is TGTGCCAGCAGTCAACGGACTAGTCGATACACAGATACGCAGTATTTT.

This clone was counted between two and nine times. The V and J genes are TRBV7-9 and TRBJ1-2; 7 bases map to TRBD1. The CDR3 consists of 13 residues. With 7 bases clipped from V and 8 bases from J, the junction kept 10 bases outside the gene matches. Germline V gives CDR1 SEHNR, CDR2 FQNEAQ (reference sequence). The CDR3 bases are TGTGCCAGCAACTCCGACAGGGAAGACGGCTACACCTTC. This sequence encodes CASNSDREDGYTF. The variable domain in full, with the rest retrieved from reference TRBV7-9 and TRBJ1-2, is DTGVSQNPRHKITKRGQNVTFRCDPISEHNRLYWYRQTLGQGPEFLTYFQNEAQLEKSRLLSDRFSAERPKGSFSTLEIQRTEQGDSAMYLCASNSDREDGYTFGSGTRLTVV.

V is TRBV27 and J is TRBJ2-3; possibly TRBD2 for D (6 bases). Trimming took off 3 bases at V and 2 bases at J, with 21 bases between the two ends. This CDR3 comprises 18 residues. Germline-derived CDR1 and CDR2 are MNHEY and SMNVEV (reference sequence). Here the CDR3 DNA reads TGTGCCAGCAGTTTCATGGGAGGACACAATTCTTACACAGATACGCAGTATTTT. As protein: CASSFMGGHNSYTDTQYF.

The sample holds a few counts of this clone. The chain has TRBV9 and TRBJ2-1, with 7 bases aligning to TRBD1. V shed 2 bases and J 9 bases; nucleotides not matched to a gene: 5. Germline lookup yields CDR1 SGDLS and CDR2 YYNGEE. The CDR3 consists of 13 residues. CDR3 sequence reads: CASSVNSGGEQFF. CDR3 coding DNA: TGTGCCAGCAGCGTGAATTCAGGGGGTGAGCAGTTCTTC. Combining the CDR3 with reference TRBV9 and TRBJ2-1 gives the whole variable domain DSGVTQTPKHLITATGQRVTLRCSPRSGDLSVYWYQQSLDQGLQFLIQYYNGEERAKGNILERFSAQQFPDLHSELNLSSLELGDSALYFCASSVNSGGEQFFGPGTRLTVL.

By frequency in the sample, this clone is medium-sized. This sequence joins TRBV7-2 and TRBJ2-7; TRBD1 agrees at 8 bases. V lost 5 bases and J lost 0; bases outside the gene matches: 6. Germline V gives CDR1 SGHTA, CDR2 FQGNSA. The CDR3 loop spans 15 amino acids. Written as DNA, the CDR3 is TGTGCCAGCAGCACCAGGGACAGGAGCTCCTACGAGCAGTACTTC. It codes for CASSTRDRSSYEQYF. Supplemented by reference TRBV7-2 and TRBJ2-7, the full variable domain reads GAGVSQSPSNKVTEKGKDVELRCDPISGHTALYWYRQSLGQGLEFLIYFQGNSAPDKSGLPSDRFSAERTGGSVSTLTIQRTQQEDSAVYLCASSTRDRSSYEQYFGPGTRLTVT.

The V call is TRBV7-3, the J call TRBJ2-3; weak D call: TRBD2 (5 bases). The CDR3 runs to 14 residues. The germline CDR1 and CDR2 sequences are SGHTA and FQGTGA. V was shortened by 2 bases and J by 5 bases, with 11 bases between the two germline ends. In DNA, the CDR3 is TGTGCCAGCAGCTTACGAGGGCGTCAAGATACGCAGTATTTT. Amino acids: CASSLRGRQDTQYF.

This clone rates as medium-sized (0.01 to 0.1%). V is TRBV7-9 and J is TRBJ2-1, with 8 nucleotides matching TRBD2. The V gene's germline CDR1 is SEHNR and CDR2 FQNEAQ (reference sequence). After removal of 5 bases from V and 0 bases from J, the junction contained 15 bases not matched to a gene. CDR3 length: 19 residues. CDR3 coding DNA: TGTGCCAGCAGCGAGGGGGACGGGAGGGCACCGAGCTCCTACAATGAGCAGTTCTTC. Amino acids: CASSEGDGRAPSSYNEQFF.

The V and J genes are TRBV28 and TRBJ2-1, with TRBD2 as a possible D gene (6 bases). The CDR3 totals 16 residues. Trimming left V 4 bases short and J 9 bases short, with 22 bases between. Per germline, CDR1 MDHEN and CDR2 SYDVKM. CDR3 DNA: TGTGCCAGCAGTTCCCTTGGCGGGACGGGAGCACGTGAGCAGTTCTTC. Its protein product is CASSSLGGTGAREQFF.